This T cell receptor beta chain was sequenced for a study of Ad26.COV2.S vaccination and SARS-CoV-2 variants. The overall study: As a participant in COV1001, the donor was in the Ad26.COV2.S trial arm.

This table comes from immunoSEQ multiplex PCR, and its TCRdb copy is limited to in-frame clones, with some not included. The table includes hundreds of thousands of clones, more than 70% detected once. CDR3 size: 12 residues. V dropped 7 bases and J dropped 6; count of bases not matched to a gene: 6. Germline lookup yields CDR1 SQVTM and CDR2 ANQGSEA. Treatment here: around 19 received Ad26.COV2.S at low or high dose, single or two shots; about 5 received placebo; per-sample allocation not given. The study sampled participants on day 63 after the first vaccine or placebo injection. The clonotype was recovered from a person aged 18-65 years who received the Ad26.COV2.S COVID-19 vaccine or a placebo. This rearrangement joins TRBV29-1 to TRBJ2-7; 10 bases match TRBD1. The specimen comprised peripheral blood, sampled in a trial of Ad26.COV2.S vaccine versus placebo. The CDR3 nucleotides read TGCAGCGGGCGGGACAGGGGCTTCGAGCAGTACTTC. It is translated as CSGRDRGFEQYF.